The entry below describes one T cell receptor (beta chain). The data belong to a study of blood T cell repertoires in COVID-19. Study-wide background: Collection of acute and convalescent COVID-19 samples took place in the United States, Italy and Spain. The analysed material was cDNA or gDNA that came from T cells, B-cell-depleted T cells, or PBMCs.

Deletions cut 2 bases from V and 0 bases from J, with 9 bases between. The CDR3 length is 15 residues. Germline assignment: CDR1 MDHEN and CDR2 SYDVKM. In the study's own analysis: Estimation of nucleated cell counts relied on the amplification of reference gene primers. The method was immunoSEQ multiplex PCR; TCRdb's version includes in-frame clones alone and lacks a portion of them. V and J calls and clone size are given by that table; D and trimming were obtained from the DNA. The sample includes approximately 240,000 clones, approximately 83% of them seen just once. The genes are TRBV28 and TRBJ2-3, with D perhaps TRBD2 (5 bases). Sequencing was carried out using peripheral blood. The sequence came from a human donor in a cohort sampled during active COVID-19. The DNA of the CDR3 is TGTGCCAGCAGTTTAGGGAGACCTAGCACAGATACGCAGTATTTT. Translated: CASSLGRPSTDTQYF.